One and the same sample provided the 27 T cell receptor beta chains below, sequenced in a study of identical twins. TCRdb recomputed calls from the 5' RACE reads with MiXCR, one row per CDR3 protein. The table records about 340,000 distinct CDR3 sequences, roughly 10% of them present only once. What was sequenced was naive T cells sorted from blood. These receptors all come from a woman aged 45-59 years in good health.

This clonotype was observed a handful of times. This chain uses TRBV4-1 with TRBJ2-7, with 9 nucleotides matching TRBD2. Germline assignment: CDR1 MGHRA and CDR2 YSYEKL. After removal of 2 bases from V and 3 bases from J, the junction contained 5 bases not matched to a gene. The CDR3 runs to 15 residues. The chain's CDR3 is CASSQPTSGIYEQYF. The CDR3 DNA follows: TGCGCCAGCAGCCAACCGACTAGCGGCATCTACGAGCAGTACTTC.

The V gene is TRBV11-2, the J gene TRBJ2-3; TRBD1 matches at 8 bases. There are 14 residues in the CDR3. V shed 3 bases, J shed 6 bases, and the junction held 5 bases outside the gene matches. The germline gives CDR1 SGHAT, CDR2 FQNNGV. The CDR3 DNA is TGTGCCAGCAGCTTCATGACAGGGGTGGATACGCAGTATTTT. Protein: CASSFMTGVDTQYF.

Only a few counts were recorded for this clonotype. The rearrangement joins TRBV7-8 to TRBJ2-7, with D hard to call. CDR3 length equals 14 residues. Between the trimmed V and J ends, which lost 4 bases and 3 bases, there was a span of 13 bases. Germline CDR1 and CDR2: SGHVS and FQNEAQ. The CDR3 sequence: CASSSQDRSYEQYV. The CDR3 DNA reads as TGTGCCAGCAGCTCGCAGGACCGCAGCTACGAGCAGTACGTC.

J is TRBJ1-1 and V is TRBV10-3, with D possibly TRBD1 on 6 matching bases. Trimming took 3 bases from V and 5 from J, leaving 16 bases between them. The CDR3 contains 15 residues. The germline V gene has CDR1 ENHRY and CDR2 SYGVKD. In DNA form, the CDR3 reads TGTGCCATCAGTGAAGTAACAGGAAGGGGGACTGAAGCTTTCTTT. This encodes CAISEVTGRGTEAFF.

This clonotype has just one count. The rearrangement joins TRBV25-1 to TRBJ2-5, with 8 bases matching TRBD2. The CDR3 contains 14 residues. The germline V gene encodes CDR1 MGHDK and CDR2 SYGVNS. V lost 8 bases to trimming and J lost 5 bases; unmatched junction nucleotides: 10. CDR3 sequence (DNA): TGTGCCAGCGGGGGGAGCGGGAGTAGTGAGACCCAGTACTTC. It codes for CASGGSGSSETQYF.

Worth noting for this clonotype: Germline is not matched at one junction end, which may reflect a read error. The rearrangement joins TRBV20-1 to TRBJ1-2, with D perhaps TRBD1 (5 bases). The length of the CDR3 is 12 residues. Germline CDR1 is DFQATT and CDR2 is SNEGSKA (reference sequence). CDR3 protein: CSAGRDPYDYTF. The CDR3 DNA is TGCAGTGCTGGACGGGACCCATATGACTACACCTTC.

The chain links TRBV12-3 or TRBV12-4 to TRBJ2-1; 12 bases are a match to TRBD2. V was pared by 9 bases and J by 6 bases, with 6 bases of the junction left unmatched. This CDR3 spans 14 amino acids. The CDR3 DNA is TGTGCCAGGAGTCGGACTAGCGGGACCAATGAGCAGTTCTTC. Its translation: CARSRTSGTNEQFF.

This clonotype was seen many times. The gene calls are TRBV3-1 and TRBJ2-2; maybe TRBD1 (5 bases). Germline values: CDR1 LGHDT, CDR2 YNNKEL (reference sequence). There are 14 residues in the CDR3. V was trimmed by 6 bases and J by 1 base, leaving 9 bases between them. The CDR3, as DNA: TGTGCCAGCAGTCCTACAGGGAACACCGGGGAGCTGTTTTTT. It codes for CASSPTGNTGELFF.

This clonotype was picked up a small number of times. The chain links TRBV4-1 to TRBJ2-3, with D perhaps TRBD1 or TRBD2 (5 bases each). Germline values: CDR1 MGHRA, CDR2 YSYEKL. The V end lost 1 base, the J end lost 4 bases, and 15 bases lay between the germline ends. The CDR3 sequence is 16 residues long. The CDR3 reads CASSQGGEYGPDTQYF. In nucleotides, the CDR3 is TGCGCCAGCAGCCAAGGAGGGGAATACGGCCCAGATACGCAGTATTTT.

The gene calls are TRBV20-1 and TRBJ1-1; D ambiguous. Germline assignment: CDR1 DFQATT and CDR2 SNEGSKA (reference sequence). The CDR3 contains 15 residues. V shed 3 bases and J shed 3 bases, with 17 bases lying between them. CDR3 amino acids: CSARVDALRYTEAFF. In DNA form, the CDR3 reads TGCAGTGCTAGGGTGGACGCCTTGCGGTACACTGAAGCTTTCTTT.

The table lists this clonotype with a few counts. V usage is TRBV5-1 and J usage is TRBJ1-1, with D perhaps matching TRBD1 (5 bases). Germline V gives CDR1 SGHRS, CDR2 YFSETQ. The CDR3 contains 13 residues. The ends were cut back, 0 bases at V and 8 bases at J, with 11 bases in the middle. The CDR3 coding sequence is TGCGCCAGCAGCTTGGGGGGCCCCTACGAAGCTTTCTTT. This translates into CASSLGGPYEAFF.

This sequence joins TRBV29-1 and TRBJ2-3; D unresolved. This CDR3 has 14 amino acids. CDR1 SQVTM and CDR2 ANQGSEA come from the germline V gene. Between the trimmed V and J ends, which lost 8 bases and 1 base, there was a span of 16 bases. This CDR3 is CSISLGGGTDTQYF. In DNA form, the CDR3 reads TGCAGCATCTCTTTAGGTGGCGGCACAGATACGCAGTATTTT.

This clonotype turned up a few times. This chain links TRBV12-5 with TRBJ1-5; D is possibly TRBD1 (6 bases). The CDR3 consists of 18 residues. V was cut by 0 bases and J by 3 bases, with 18 bases left in between. Looked up from germline, CDR1 is LGHNT and CDR2 is FRNRAP. Here the CDR3 DNA reads TGTGCTAGTGGTTTGGTAAGAGGGGGAGGAGAGATCAATCAGCCCCAGCATTTT. Translating gives CASGLVRGGGEINQPQHF.

Here the CDR3 DNA reads TGCAGCGTTGAAAGGACTAGCGCATACAATGAGCAGTTCTTC. As protein: CSVERTSAYNEQFF. The chain links TRBV29-1 to TRBJ2-1; TRBD2 aligns across 9 bases. The CDR3 consists of 14 residues. Germline-derived CDR1 and CDR2 are SQVTM and ANQGSEA. The ends lost 2 bases at V and 4 bases at J; junction bases unmatched: 3.

This clonotype was observed a handful of times. V is TRBV29-1 and J is TRBJ2-3, with 9 nucleotides matching TRBD1. Unmatched junction bases numbered 7, after V lost 6 bases and J lost 0 bases. Per the germline V gene, CDR1 is SQVTM and CDR2 is ANQGSEA. The CDR3 extends over 15 amino acids. CDR3 sequence reads: CSVAGDRGSTDTQYF. The CDR3 DNA is TGCAGCGTCGCCGGCGACAGGGGGAGCACAGATACGCAGTATTTT.

This chain connects TRBV20-1 to TRBJ2-3; 11 bases match TRBD2. The CDR3 covers 15 residues. After removal of 3 bases from V and 3 bases from J, the junction contained 5 bases not matched to a gene. Germline assignment: CDR1 DFQATT and CDR2 SNEGSKA (reference sequence). CDR3 sequence reads: CSASSLAGGTDTQYF. CDR3 nucleotides: TGCAGTGCTAGTAGCTTAGCGGGAGGGACAGATACGCAGTATTTT.

Ten or more counts support this clonotype. J is TRBJ1-2 and V is TRBV27, with 8 positions matching TRBD1. Trimming took 5 bases from V and 6 from J; bases not matched to a gene: 17. The V gene's germline CDR1 is MNHEY and CDR2 SMNVEV (reference sequence). The CDR3 loop spans 17 amino acids. As DNA, the CDR3 is TGTGCCAGCAGTACCCTAATTAACGGACAGGGAGGGGATGGCTACACCTTC. It encodes CASSTLINGQGGDGYTF.

This clonotype was seen many times. The chain combines TRBV10-3 with TRBJ2-7, with 9 bases fitting TRBD1. The ends lost 3 bases at V and 6 bases at J; junction bases unmatched: 9. The CDR3 length is 15 residues. From germline, CDR1 is ENHRY and CDR2 SYGVKD. The CDR3 DNA reads TGTGCCATCAGTGAATCTGGGACAGGGCTCCGCGAGCAGTACTTC. It yields the protein CAISESGTGLREQYF.

The J gene is TRBJ1-5, the V gene TRBV4-1; D ambiguous. The V end was cut by 4 bases, the J end by 2 bases, with 15 bases between. CDR3 length equals 16 residues. Germline V gene lookup returns CDR1 MGHRA and CDR2 YSYEKL. The CDR3 loop is CASSREAILGNQPQHF. CDR3 nucleotides: TGCGCCAGCAGCCGAGAGGCGATCCTCGGCAATCAGCCCCAGCATTTT.

This clonotype was seen a few times. CDR3 coding DNA: TGTGCCACCAGCAGAGAAGGACAGGGACGAGATACGCAGTATTTT. Protein: CATSREGQGRDTQYF. J is TRBJ2-3 and V is TRBV15, with 8 bases that match TRBD1. Trimming cost V 0 bases and J 5 bases; bases outside gene matches: 4. The CDR3 spans 15 residues. The germline gives CDR1 LNHNV, CDR2 YYDKDF (reference sequence). Full variable domain (missing parts from reference TRBV15 and TRBJ2-3): DAMVIQNPRYQVTQFGKPVTLSCSQTLNHNVMYWYQQKSSQAPKLLFHYYDKDFNNEADTPDNFQSRRPNTSFCFLDIRSPGLGDTAMYLCATSREGQGRDTQYFGPGTRLTVL.

The chain couples TRBV7-7 to TRBJ2-1, with TRBD2 identical over 14 bases. V lost 5 bases, J lost 5 bases, and 17 bases stayed unmatched. Germline V gene lookup returns CDR1 SSHAT and CDR2 FNYEAQ (reference sequence). This CDR3 is 20 amino acids long. The CDR3 coding sequence is TGTGCCAGCAGCCAAGGGACTAGCGGGAGATTGGCCCCGCGGGACAATGAGCAGTTCTTC. Translating it yields CASSQGTSGRLAPRDNEQFF.

This clonotype was seen only a few times. V usage is TRBV10-3 and J usage is TRBJ1-1; no definite D call. Germline V gene data show CDR1 as ENHRY and CDR2 as SYGVKD. This CDR3 is built from 12 residues. V shed 2 bases and J shed 12 bases, with 13 bases lying between them. The CDR3 protein is CAISEVNPATFF. The CDR3 DNA sequence: TGTGCCATCAGTGAGGTAAACCCGGCAACTTTCTTT.

This clonotype was seen more than once but under ten times. The chain uses TRBV5-1 and TRBJ1-1; D gene uncertain. There are 15 residues in the CDR3. Trimming left V 1 base short and J 0 bases short, with 10 bases between. From germline, CDR1 is SGHRS and CDR2 YFSETQ. DNA of the CDR3: TGCGCCAGCAGCTTGCTCACAAGCATGAACACTGAAGCTTTCTTT. This codes for CASSLLTSMNTEAFF.

This clonotype showed up many times. This rearrangement joins TRBV20-1 to TRBJ2-3; D is uncertain. The CDR3 covers 15 residues. Germline lookup yields CDR1 DFQATT and CDR2 SNEGSKA (reference sequence). V lost 6 bases and J lost 5, with 21 bases in between. The CDR3 DNA is TGCAGTGCCCCCTCCTGGACGGGTGGGAAAGATACGCAGTATTTT. This sequence encodes CSAPSWTGGKDTQYF.

As regards this clonotype: The junction shows a germline mismatch at one end, possibly a read error. V usage is TRBV4-2 and J usage is TRBJ2-2; the D gene is possibly TRBD2 (5 bases). This CDR3 comprises 15 residues. CDR1 is LGHNA and CDR2 is YNFKEQ in the germline V gene. The CDR3 protein is CASRQEGLNTGELFF. The CDR3, as DNA: TGTGCCAGCAGGCAAGAGGGTTTGAACACCGGGGAGCTGTTTTTT.

This clonotype was counted between two and nine times. The chain recombines TRBV14 with TRBJ2-2, with 11 bases that match TRBD2. Germline-derived CDR1 and CDR2 are SGHDN and FVKESK. The length of the CDR3 is 21 residues. The junction had 17 bases not matched to a gene; V was cut back by 0 bases and J by 5 bases. The CDR3 DNA follows: TGTGCCAGCAGCCAAGATCTTCGGTTCCTCTCACTAGCGGGAGTTACCGGGGAGCTGTTTTTT. It specifies CASSQDLRFLSLAGVTGELFF.

This clonotype was seen a few times. V is TRBV2 and J is TRBJ2-2; D may be TRBD1 (6 bases). CDR1 is SNHLY, CDR2 FYNNEI, per germline. Trimming removed 9 bases from V and 0 bases from J, with 11 bases in between. There are 14 residues in the CDR3. The CDR3 here is CASQGSPNTGELFF. Written as DNA, the CDR3 is TGTGCCAGTCAGGGGTCCCCGAACACCGGGGAGCTGTTTTTT.